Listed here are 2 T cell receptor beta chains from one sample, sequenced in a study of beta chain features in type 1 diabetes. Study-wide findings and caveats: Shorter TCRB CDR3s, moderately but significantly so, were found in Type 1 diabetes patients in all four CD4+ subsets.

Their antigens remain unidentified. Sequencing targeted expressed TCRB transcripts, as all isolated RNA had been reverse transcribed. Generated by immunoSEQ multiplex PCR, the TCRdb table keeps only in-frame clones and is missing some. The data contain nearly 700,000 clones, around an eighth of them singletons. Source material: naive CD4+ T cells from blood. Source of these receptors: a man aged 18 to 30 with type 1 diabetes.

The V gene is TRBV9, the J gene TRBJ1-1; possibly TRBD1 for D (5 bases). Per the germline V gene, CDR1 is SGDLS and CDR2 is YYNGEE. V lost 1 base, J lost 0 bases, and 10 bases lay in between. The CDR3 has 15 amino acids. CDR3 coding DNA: TGTGCCAGCAGCGTACAGGGAAGCATGAACACTGAAGCTTTCTTT. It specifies CASSVQGSMNTEAFF.

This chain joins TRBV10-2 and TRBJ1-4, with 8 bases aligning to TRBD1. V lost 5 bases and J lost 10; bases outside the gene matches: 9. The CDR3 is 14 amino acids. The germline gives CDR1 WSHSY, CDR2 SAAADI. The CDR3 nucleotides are TGCGCCAGCAGTCTAGGCCAGGGGGCCGTAAAACTGTTTTTT. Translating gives CASSLGQGAVKLFF.